One T cell receptor (beta chain) is described in this entry. Its antigen is unidentified. These data belong to a study of response to subunit inactivated influenza vaccine. Overall study findings and caveats: A suggestion made by the authors is that each seasonal influenza vaccination recruits few new T cells.

Germline V gene data show CDR1 as MGHRA and CDR2 as YSYEKL. The V end lost 2 bases, the J end lost 7 bases, and 12 bases lay between the germline ends. The CDR3 has 14 residues. MiXCR, applied by TCRdb to the RT-PCR reads, yields one record per CDR3 protein. Found here are around 850,000 distinct CDR3 sequences, approximately 17% of them singletons; the top ten hold roughly a tenth. V and J are TRBV4-1 and TRBJ2-1; D remains unclear. The sample here was PBMCs from blood, taken roughly 5 days after vaccination. The TCR was taken from a man aged 50 to 59 who received an inactivated influenza vaccine. The CDR3 here is CASSQSVRINEQFF. CDR3 nucleotides: TGCGCCAGCAGCCAATCCGTGAGAATAAATGAGCAGTTCTTC.